The source of this T cell receptor (beta chain) is a study of T cells in Graves' hyperthyroidism and ophthalmopathy (dated by TCRdb to about 2019). For context, the study as a whole: Peripheral blood samples were taken at initial diagnosis, before any treatment was given. A discovery cohort of fewer than 110 patients, 43 with Graves' ophthalmopathy and 57 with stable Graves' hyperthyroidism, was used to find distinguishing TCR V-J signatures. An independent validation cohort of around 19 hyperthyroidism patients and 15 or so patients who later progressed to ophthalmopathy tested prospective prediction of ophthalmopathy. For training and testing, the 80 to 100 patients in the discovery cohort were randomly divided in a 7:3 ratio. The study also compared thyroid tissue and blood T-cell repertoires from more than five Graves' hyperthyroidism patients. After sampling, hyperthyroidism patients received methimazole starting at 30 mg daily, and ophthalmopathy patients received high-dose intravenous methylprednisolone. The paper describes TCR Vbeta CDR3 sequencing of around 140 peripheral blood samples, made up of about 41 ophthalmopathy patients, around 73 hyperthyroidism patients and 17 progressor patients. Summary of the overall study and its limitations: A 13 V-J signature model separated ophthalmopathy from stable hyperthyroidism, with just over 85% sensitivity and around 84% specificity in cross-validation and 80%/75% in testing. Sample size was not statistically predetermined, and blinding of investigators to group allocation was not performed. In validation, the model predicted progression to ophthalmopathy with approximately 70% sensitivity and around 72% specificity, a median of 6.5 months before onset. Most expanded thyroid clonotypes (frequency above 0.001) were also detected in blood, a finding suggesting that blood repertoires may reflect thyroid immune responses.

V was cut back by 0 bases and J by 5 bases, leaving a gap of 12 bases between them. The CDR3 measures 14 amino acids from cysteine to phenylalanine. The retained sequence is limited to the CDR3, 42 bases, with the frame set at the first base. CDR1 SGDLS and CDR2 YYNGEE were looked up in the germline V gene. TCR beta CDR3 regions were amplified from RNA transcripts. For the first round of RT-PCR on the TCR CDR3, the HTBI primer set was used together with the Qiagen OneStep RT-PCR kit. Libraries were constructed in a second round of multiplex PCR, after which size selection and purification were carried out. Paired-end sequencing of the libraries was performed with 100 bp reads on an Illumina HiSeq2000. The original pipeline was this. SOAPnuke was used to process the raw data, removing reads that contained adapters or uncalled bases, had a mean Phred below 15, or lacked an exact match to the constant primer or identifier. COPE v1.2.5 was used to merge the high-quality paired reads, and each unique nucleotide sequence was defined as a clonotype. Clonotypes were aligned to IMGT TRBV, TRBD and TRBJ reference segments using MiTCR v1.1. Only V-J combinations with frequency above 0.0001, covering roughly 99% of repertoires, were analysed. The TCS score was defined as F50 (clonal expansion) divided by E x V (chaos), with BLOSUM62-based TCRdist calculated between CDR3 peptides within each V-J. Welch's t-statistics and random forest reduced roughly 500 V-J features to about 13, which were used in a naive Bayes classifier (R e1071). The public sequencing data were trimmed at Q25 with fastp and processed into clonotypes with MiXCR by TCRdb, which kept only in-frame beta chains. Rows with a matching CDR3 protein are joined into one entry that keeps the most common DNA and genes. None of the V and J calls come from the authors' own analysis; TCRdb made them. The sample table shows approximately 400,000 distinct CDR3 sequences, and 15% to 17% are seen once. The ten largest clones add up to 25% to 35% of the sample.

This clonotype was counted a few times. The target of this receptor is not known. Per-base qualities were not stored, and no clone one base away is much larger. Hyperthyroidism patients were newly diagnosed, with disease duration under 2 months, and aged 18 to 65 years. The study excluded patients with uncontrolled infections, other autoimmune diseases, pregnancy or lactation. Clinical symptoms, serum thyroxine and TRAb, thyroid ultrasound, and orbital computed tomography formed the basis for the diagnoses. Blood from progressor patients was collected at the time of first diagnosis with hyperthyroidism, before any ophthalmopathy symptoms had appeared. PBMCs were isolated from around 10 ml of fresh peripheral blood by Ficoll-Paque density gradient centrifugation. Progressor patients were defined as those initially diagnosed with Graves' hyperthyroidism in whom ophthalmopathy developed during follow-up. Trizol reagent was used to extract total RNA, and RNA quality was then checked on an Agilent 2100 Bioanalyzer.

The sample comprised blood. The receptor's source is a woman aged 18-29 years with Graves' hyperthyroidism that later progressed to Graves' ophthalmopathy. Recombination linked TRBV9 to TRBJ2-7, with the D gene not clear enough to name. The CDR3 region has the sequence CASSVEGSQDEQYF. The nucleotide sequence is given as TGTGCCAGCAGCGTAGAGGGCAGTCAGGACGAGCAGTACTTC.